The clone carrying this TCR beta chain was counted only a few times. The data derive from a study of human T cells and chemical hapten exposure. Time point meaning: pre-sensitization, week 0. Treatment defined: therapeutic diphenylcyclopropenone sensitization with weekly scalp DPC. TCRdb redid the calling of the RACE reads with MiXCR, one entry per CDR3 protein. Of 50,000 to 65,000 distinct CDR3 sequences listed, approximately 9.8% are singletons. The germline V gene encodes CDR1 LGHDT and CDR2 YNNKEL (reference sequence). The CDR3 consists of 14 residues. J lost 4 bases, V lost 4 bases, and 3 bases had no gene match.

Material: whole blood, obtained in connection with sensitization to the hapten diphenylcyclopropenone (DPC). V usage is TRBV3-1 and J usage is TRBJ2-3; TRBD2 matches 9 bases. This sequence originates from a woman aged 40 to 50 with alopecia areata. Some clones in this sample may be carry-over from other donors' samples. For the CDR3, the DNA is TGTGCCAGCAGCCTCAGGACTAGCGCAGATACGCAGTATTTT. This translates into CASSLRTSADTQYF.